Sequencing of this T cell receptor (beta chain) was carried out in a study of metastatic and nonmetastatic thyroid tumors. TCRdb recomputed clones from the PCR reads via MiXCR. The sample has some 27,000 clones, 20% to 25% seen once. No treatment had been given to any patient before thyroid surgery. Trimming shortened V by 10 bases and J by 2 bases, and 12 bases separated the two germline ends. The CDR3 has 12 residues. The V gene's germline CDR1 is SNHLY and CDR2 FYNNEI. This clone was counted ten times or more. The sequencing sample was made of blood. This chain joins TRBV2 and TRBJ2-7, with D unclear. This receptor was obtained from a male donor with papillary thyroid cancer or a benign thyroid nodule (not recorded which). Some clones in this sample may be carry-over from other donors' samples. The CDR3 DNA follows: TGTGCCACCACGGCCATACCCTACGAGCAGTACTTC. Encoded protein: CATTAIPYEQYF.